This T cell receptor (beta chain) is drawn from a study of blood T cell repertoires in COVID-19. The assay was immunoSEQ multiplex PCR, and TCRdb's table has in-frame clones only and misses some. The sample lists a few hundred thousand clones, approximately 86% occurring once. Sequencing input: peripheral blood. The sequence was collected from a man younger than 35 with active or convalescent COVID-19.

CDR3 in DNA: TGTGCCAGCAGCATGACAGGGTGGGGGGAGCAGTACTTC. Translated: CASSMTGWGEQYF. The chain employs TRBV7-2 and TRBJ2-7; TRBD1 matches 7 bases. The germline gives CDR1 SGHTA, CDR2 FQGNSA. Unmatched junction bases numbered 8, after V lost 5 bases and J lost 7 bases. CDR3 length: 13 residues.